These T cell receptor beta chains were read from a single sample in a study of T cell responses to AZD1222 COVID-19 vaccine. Produced via immunoSEQ multiplex PCR; TCRdb's table is partial and in-frame only. Here the sample spans 150,000 to 200,000 clones, 80% to 95% being singletons. Specimen: peripheral blood, collected on day 0 of AZD1222 vaccination. The source is an adult in good health. Both conserved end residues are part of each CDR3. The D gene is left open where the match is weak. For some rows the clone size is stated as once, few or many, or as a class when expanded; others skip it.

D gene: TRBD1; clone size: NA; V gene: TRBV5-4; J gene: TRBJ2-1; CDR3 protein: CASSFTGGGEQFF; CDR3 DNA: TGTGCCAGCAGCTTCACAGGGGGTGGGGAGCAGTTCTTC
D gene: TRBD1; clone size: once; V gene: TRBV19; J gene: TRBJ1-3; CDR3 protein: CASSIPRMTGIGNTIYF; CDR3 DNA: TGTGCCAGTAGTATCCCCAGAATGACAGGGATTGGAAACACCATATATTTT
D gene: TRBD2; clone size: NA; V gene: TRBV28; J gene: TRBJ2-3; CDR3 protein: CASSRSGRALSDTQYF; CDR3 DNA: TGTGCCAGCAGTCGGAGCGGGAGGGCCCTCTCGGATACGCAGTATTTT
D gene: TRBD2; clone size: NA; V gene: TRBV5-6; J gene: TRBJ2-7; CDR3 protein: CASSFLSGASYEQYF; CDR3 DNA: TGTGCCAGCAGCTTCCTTAGCGGGGCCTCCTACGAGCAGTACTTC
D gene: TRBD1; clone size: NA; V gene: TRBV5-1; J gene: TRBJ1-4; CDR3 protein: CASSFGTGGNEKLFF; CDR3 DNA: TGCGCCAGCAGCTTCGGGACAGGAGGTAATGAAAAACTGTTTTTT
D gene: NA; clone size: NA; V gene: TRBV12-3/TRBV12-4; J gene: TRBJ1-2; CDR3 protein: CASSQGIRGYTF; CDR3 DNA: TGTGCCAGCAGCCAGGGCATTCGGGGCTACACCTTC
D gene: NA; clone size: NA; V gene: TRBV10-3; J gene: TRBJ1-6; CDR3 protein: CAISDQGNSPLHF; CDR3 DNA: TGTGCCATCAGTGACCAGGGAAATTCACCCCTCCACTTT
D gene: NA; clone size: NA; V gene: TRBV12-3/TRBV12-4; J gene: TRBJ2-1; CDR3 protein: CASSGGLYEQFF; CDR3 DNA: TGTGCCAGCAGTGGCGGCCTCTATGAGCAGTTCTTC
D gene: TRBD1; clone size: NA; V gene: TRBV19; J gene: TRBJ1-4; CDR3 protein: CASSPDGTGSKKLFF; CDR3 DNA: TGTGCCAGTAGTCCTGACGGGACAGGGTCCAAAAAACTGTTTTTT
D gene: NA; clone size: NA; V gene: TRBV12-3/TRBV12-4; J gene: TRBJ1-1; CDR3 protein: CASRVLGGTEAFF; CDR3 DNA: TGTGCCAGCAGGGTGTTGGGGGGCACTGAAGCTTTCTTT
D gene: NA; clone size: NA; V gene: TRBV24-1; J gene: TRBJ2-1; CDR3 protein: CATNRAGSSNEQFF; CDR3 DNA: TGTGCCACCAACAGAGCGGGCTCCTCGAATGAGCAGTTCTTC
D gene: NA; clone size: NA; V gene: TRBV6-5; J gene: TRBJ2-7; CDR3 protein: CARGSNEQYF; CDR3 DNA: TGTGCCAGAGGGAGCAACGAGCAGTACTTC
D gene: TRBD2; clone size: few; V gene: TRBV28; J gene: TRBJ2-7; CDR3 protein: CASSLAGGFYEQYF; CDR3 DNA: TGTGCCAGCAGTCTAGCGGGAGGTTTTTACGAGCAGTACTTC
D gene: NA; clone size: NA; V gene: TRBV29-1; J gene: TRBJ2-7; CDR3 protein: CSVRRSEIYEQYF; CDR3 DNA: TGCAGCGTTCGGCGGTCCGAAATCTACGAGCAGTACTTC
D gene: TRBD2; clone size: NA; V gene: TRBV7-9; J gene: TRBJ2-1; CDR3 protein: CASSPIRGLAVHEQFF; CDR3 DNA: TGTGCCAGCAGCCCTATCCGAGGACTAGCGGTCCATGAGCAGTTCTTC
D gene: NA; clone size: NA; V gene: TRBV28; J gene: TRBJ1-6; CDR3 protein: CASTYGQMYNSPLHF; CDR3 DNA: TGTGCCAGCACTTACGGACAGATGTATAATTCACCCCTCCACTTT
D gene: NA; clone size: once; V gene: TRBV3-1/TRBV3-2; J gene: TRBJ1-5; CDR3 protein: CASSIQGFQPQHF; CDR3 DNA: TGTGCCAGCAGTATCCAGGGGTTTCAGCCCCAGCATTTT
D gene: NA; clone size: NA; V gene: TRBV9; J gene: TRBJ1-3; CDR3 protein: CASSVVRGNTIYF; CDR3 DNA: TGTGCCAGCAGCGTAGTCAGGGGAAACACCATATATTTT
D gene: NA; clone size: NA; V gene: TRBV14; J gene: TRBJ1-1; CDR3 protein: CASSQTGRRMNTEAFF; CDR3 DNA: TGTGCCAGCAGCCAAACCGGAAGACGGATGAACACTGAAGCTTTCTTT
D gene: NA; clone size: NA; V gene: TRBV7-2; J gene: TRBJ1-6; CDR3 protein: CASSLWGMVNSPLHF; CDR3 DNA: TGTGCCAGCAGCTTATGGGGGATGGTTAATTCACCCCTCCACTTT
D gene: NA; clone size: NA; V gene: TRBV2; J gene: TRBJ1-5; CDR3 protein: CASSDGRGEQPQHF; CDR3 DNA: TGTGCCAGCAGTGATGGGAGGGGGGAGCAGCCCCAGCATTTT
D gene: NA; clone size: few; V gene: TRBV14; J gene: TRBJ1-2; CDR3 protein: CASSQPGVDGYTF; CDR3 DNA: TGTGCCAGCAGCCAACCGGGAGTGGATGGCTACACCTTC
D gene: TRBD2; clone size: NA; V gene: TRBV6-4; J gene: TRBJ2-3; CDR3 protein: CATALAGGPTDTQYF; CDR3 DNA: TGTGCCACCGCTTTAGCGGGAGGGCCGACAGATACGCAGTATTTT
D gene: TRBD2; clone size: few; V gene: TRBV5-1; J gene: TRBJ2-1; CDR3 protein: CASSLVGVSGAQFF; CDR3 DNA: TGCGCCAGCAGCTTGGTCGGGGTTAGCGGGGCTCAGTTCTTC
D gene: NA; clone size: NA; V gene: TRBV2; J gene: TRBJ2-7; CDR3 protein: CASTSEPGPYEQYF; CDR3 DNA: TGTGCCAGCACGTCCGAACCAGGTCCCTACGAGCAGTACTTC
D gene: NA; clone size: once; V gene: TRBV19; J gene: TRBJ2-7; CDR3 protein: CASSISWGPLYEQYF; CDR3 DNA: TGTGCCAGTAGTATTTCTTGGGGGCCCCTCTACGAGCAGTACTTC
D gene: NA; clone size: NA; V gene: TRBV5-1; J gene: TRBJ1-6; CDR3 protein: CASRWTYNSPLHF; CDR3 DNA: TGCGCCAGCAGGTGGACCTATAATTCACCCCTCCACTTT
D gene: TRBD1; clone size: NA; V gene: TRBV18; J gene: TRBJ2-7; CDR3 protein: CASSPQTGPRNEQYF; CDR3 DNA: TGTGCCAGCTCACCGCAGACAGGGCCCAGGAACGAGCAGTACTTC
D gene: NA; clone size: NA; V gene: TRBV12-3/TRBV12-4; J gene: TRBJ1-4; CDR3 protein: CASSLALWEKLFF; CDR3 DNA: TGTGCCAGCAGTTTAGCGCTATGGGAAAAACTGTTTTTT
D gene: NA; clone size: NA; V gene: TRBV4-3; J gene: TRBJ1-2; CDR3 protein: CASSQEGGDGYTF; CDR3 DNA: TGCGCCAGCAGCCAAGAAGGAGGGGATGGCTACACCTTC
D gene: TRBD1; clone size: NA; V gene: TRBV6-2/TRBV6-3; J gene: TRBJ1-2; CDR3 protein: CASSRGQGAVGYTF; CDR3 DNA: TGTGCCAGCAGCCGAGGACAGGGGGCTGTTGGCTACACCTTC
D gene: TRBD2; clone size: NA; V gene: TRBV5-1; J gene: TRBJ2-5; CDR3 protein: CASSQGLAGEETQYF; CDR3 DNA: TGCGCCAGCAGCCAAGGACTAGCGGGGGAAGAGACCCAGTACTTC
D gene: TRBD1; clone size: NA; V gene: TRBV7-9; J gene: TRBJ2-1; CDR3 protein: CASSLPGTGSNEQFF; CDR3 DNA: TGTGCCAGCAGCTTGCCCGGGACAGGGTCCAATGAGCAGTTCTTC
D gene: NA; clone size: NA; V gene: TRBV30; J gene: TRBJ1-1; CDR3 protein: CAWSGRIGREAEAFF; CDR3 DNA: TGTGCCTGGAGTGGAAGGATCGGCAGGGAAGCTGAAGCTTTCTTT
D gene: TRBD1; clone size: NA; V gene: TRBV30; J gene: TRBJ1-3; CDR3 protein: CAWSVAGGKRNTIYF; CDR3 DNA: TGTGCCTGGAGTGTAGCAGGGGGGAAACGAAACACCATATATTTT
D gene: NA; clone size: once; V gene: TRBV30; J gene: TRBJ1-6; CDR3 protein: CAWNVKGISPLHF; CDR3 DNA: TGTGCCTGGAATGTAAAGGGTATCTCACCCCTCCACTTT
D gene: NA; clone size: NA; V gene: TRBV5-4; J gene: TRBJ2-7; CDR3 protein: CASSFNGLGEQYF; CDR3 DNA: TGTGCCAGCAGCTTTAACGGGCTCGGCGAGCAGTACTTC
D gene: TRBD1; clone size: NA; V gene: TRBV2; J gene: TRBJ2-2; CDR3 protein: CASSGGQGGTGELFF; CDR3 DNA: TGTGCCAGCAGCGGGGGACAGGGAGGGACCGGGGAGCTGTTTTTT
D gene: TRBD2; clone size: NA; V gene: TRBV18; J gene: TRBJ2-7; CDR3 protein: CASSPSGLADEQYF; CDR3 DNA: TGTGCCAGCTCACCCTCCGGACTAGCGGACGAGCAGTACTTC
D gene: NA; clone size: NA; V gene: TRBV18; J gene: TRBJ1-2; CDR3 protein: CASSPGDGYTF; CDR3 DNA: TGTGCCAGCTCACCAGGGGATGGCTACACCTTC
D gene: NA; clone size: NA; V gene: TRBV7-9; J gene: TRBJ1-3; CDR3 protein: CASSLRSGIGSGNTIYF; CDR3 DNA: TGTGCCAGCAGCTTACGATCTGGAATCGGCTCTGGAAACACCATATATTTT
D gene: NA; clone size: NA; V gene: TRBV9; J gene: TRBJ1-5; CDR3 protein: CASGGLQLNQPQHF; CDR3 DNA: TGTGCCAGCGGGGGACTGCAGCTAAATCAGCCCCAGCATTTT
D gene: NA; clone size: NA; V gene: TRBV14; J gene: TRBJ2-5; CDR3 protein: CASSPLGVQETQYF; CDR3 DNA: TGTGCCAGCAGCCCACTAGGAGTGCAAGAGACCCAGTACTTC
D gene: TRBD1; clone size: NA; V gene: TRBV5-1; J gene: TRBJ1-5; CDR3 protein: CASSPGDRNQPQHF; CDR3 DNA: TGCGCCAGCAGCCCCGGGGACAGAAATCAGCCCCAGCATTTT
D gene: NA; clone size: NA; V gene: TRBV15; J gene: TRBJ1-2; CDR3 protein: CATRCYTF; CDR3 DNA: TGTGCCACCAGGTGCTACACCTTC
D gene: NA; clone size: NA; V gene: TRBV6-2/TRBV6-3; J gene: TRBJ2-1; CDR3 protein: CASSYYQVGSYNEQFF; CDR3 DNA: TGTGCCAGCAGTTACTATCAAGTCGGCTCCTACAATGAGCAGTTCTTC
D gene: NA; clone size: NA; V gene: TRBV29-1; J gene: TRBJ1-1; CDR3 protein: CSGKMTGSNTEAFF; CDR3 DNA: TGCAGCGGAAAAATGACAGGTTCGAACACTGAAGCTTTCTTT
D gene: NA; clone size: NA; V gene: TRBV6-6; J gene: TRBJ1-5; CDR3 protein: CASSYDSYQPQHF; CDR3 DNA: TGTGCCAGCAGTTACGACAGCTATCAGCCCCAGCATTTT
D gene: NA; clone size: NA; V gene: TRBV5-4; J gene: TRBJ2-5; CDR3 protein: CASSSWIASEETQYF; CDR3 DNA: TGTGCCAGCAGCTCGTGGATTGCGAGCGAAGAGACCCAGTACTTC
D gene: TRBD1; clone size: once; V gene: TRBV11-2; J gene: TRBJ1-2; CDR3 protein: CASSQGQNYGYTF; CDR3 DNA: TGTGCCAGCAGCCAGGGACAGAACTATGGCTACACCTTC